These T cell receptor beta chains were read from a single sample in a study of shared clonotypes between healthy human individuals. The data were produced by immunoSEQ multiplex PCR, yet TCRdb's version contains in-frame clones alone and is incomplete. The profile covers about 380,000 clones, with 96% appearing a single time and 0.32% taken by the ten largest. Sequenced material: memory CD8+ T cells sorted from blood. These receptors came from a man aged 30 to 39 in good health. Both conserved end residues are part of each CDR3. Fields, in order: J gene, clone size, V gene, D gene, CDR3 DNA, CDR3 protein. A D gene is named only where the DNA matches it firmly. Size is stated for part of the rows, as once, few or many counts, or as a class when the clone is expanded.

J: TRBJ2-7
size: -
V: TRBV11-2
D: -
DNA: TGTGCCAGCAGCCCCTATTGGTGGGAGGCAAGCTCCTACGAGCAGTACTTC
CDR3: CASSPYWWEASSYEQYF

J: TRBJ1-2
size: -
V: TRBV28
D: -
DNA: TGTGCCAGCAGGGGGGGACCTGAAGTCTATGGCTACACCTTC
CDR3: CASRGGPEVYGYTF

J: TRBJ2-7
size: -
V: TRBV5-1
D: TRBD2
DNA: TGCGCCAGCAGCTTAGCGGGAGGGCCCTCCTACGAGCAGTACTTC
CDR3: CASSLAGGPSYEQYF

J: TRBJ2-1
size: -
V: TRBV11-2
D: TRBD2
DNA: TGTGCCAGCAGCCCCGGACTAGCGGGAAAGTGGTGGGAGCAGTTCTTC
CDR3: CASSPGLAGKWWEQFF

J: TRBJ2-1
size: -
V: TRBV6-1
D: -
DNA: TGTGCCAGCAGACAACAGGACTTTAACAATGAGCAGTTCTTC
CDR3: CASRQQDFNNEQFF

J: TRBJ2-2
size: -
V: TRBV7-9
D: -
DNA: TGTGCCAGCAGCCTATACACCGGGGAGCTGTTTTTT
CDR3: CASSLYTGELFF

J: TRBJ1-3
size: -
V: TRBV11-2
D: -
DNA: TGTGCCAGCAGCTTAGGCAGCTCTGGAAACACCATATATTTT
CDR3: CASSLGSSGNTIYF

J: TRBJ1-5
size: few
V: TRBV5-5
D: -
DNA: TGTGCCAGCAGCTTGGCGGGGAGGAGTCAGCCCCAGCATTTT
CDR3: CASSLAGRSQPQHF

J: TRBJ2-2
size: -
V: TRBV7-2
D: -
DNA: TGTGCCAGCAGCCCGAATACCGGGGAGCTGTTTTTT
CDR3: CASSPNTGELFF

J: TRBJ2-4
size: -
V: TRBV28
D: TRBD1
DNA: TGTGCCAGCAGTTTCCAACAGGGGGCTGGCAAAAACATTCAGTACTTC
CDR3: CASSFQQGAGKNIQYF

J: TRBJ1-1
size: -
V: TRBV7-8
D: -
DNA: TGTGCCAGCAGTCCAGGGACGGTGAACACTGAAGCTTTCTTT
CDR3: CASSPGTVNTEAFF

J: TRBJ2-3
size: -
V: TRBV28
D: TRBD2
DNA: TGTTGTAGCGGGTTCACAGATACGCAGTATTTT
CDR3: CCSGFTDTQYF

J: TRBJ2-4
size: -
V: TRBV30
D: TRBD2
DNA: TGTGCCTGGAGTAAACTAGCGGGAGTATCAGTGGGTGGAAACATTCAGTACTTC
CDR3: CAWSKLAGVSVGGNIQYF

J: TRBJ2-3
size: -
V: TRBV9
D: -
DNA: TGTGCCAGCAGCGTAGTAACAGATACGCAGTATTTT
CDR3: CASSVVTDTQYF

J: TRBJ2-1
size: -
V: TRBV7-8
D: TRBD2
DNA: TGTGCCAGCAGCTTAGGACTAGCGGGAGCTGGGAACTACAATGAGCAGTTCTTC
CDR3: CASSLGLAGAGNYNEQFF

J: TRBJ2-1
size: -
V: TRBV27
D: TRBD2
DNA: TGTGCCAGCAGCCGAGCGGGAAGGCTCCCTTACAATGAGCAGTTCTTC
CDR3: CASSRAGRLPYNEQFF

J: TRBJ2-2
size: -
V: TRBV7-9
D: -
DNA: TGTGCCAGCAGCTTGACCGATACCAGCGGGGAGCTGTTTTTT
CDR3: CASSLTDTSGELFF

J: TRBJ2-3
size: -
V: TRBV2
D: TRBD2
DNA: TGTGCCAGCACAGCGGGAGGTTGGGATACGCAGTATTTT
CDR3: CASTAGGWDTQYF

J: TRBJ1-4
size: -
V: TRBV7-2
D: -
DNA: TGTGCCAGCAGCTTAGCAGGCTGGAAAGATGAAAAACTGTTTTTT
CDR3: CASSLAGWKDEKLFF

J: TRBJ2-1
size: -
V: TRBV4-2
D: -
DNA: TGTGCCAGCAGCCAAGATCGTCAGTACAATGAGCAGTTCTTC
CDR3: CASSQDRQYNEQFF

J: TRBJ1-4
size: -
V: TRBV10-2
D: TRBD1
DNA: TGCGCCAGCAGACCCGGGACAGGGGAAAAACTGTTTTTT
CDR3: CASRPGTGEKLFF

J: TRBJ1-6
size: once
V: TRBV6-5
D: -
DNA: TGTGCCAGCAGTTACATAGGGAGCTCCTATAATTCACCCCTCCACTTT
CDR3: CASSYIGSSYNSPLHF

J: TRBJ2-7
size: once
V: TRBV2
D: TRBD1
DNA: TGTGCCAGCAGGGCCGGGACAGGGACCTACGAGCAGTACTTC
CDR3: CASRAGTGTYEQYF

J: TRBJ2-7
size: -
V: TRBV2
D: TRBD1
DNA: TGTGCCAGCACCGGGACAGGGGGCGCCTACGAGCAGTACTTC
CDR3: CASTGTGGAYEQYF

J: TRBJ1-5
size: -
V: TRBV21-1
D: -
DNA: TGTGCCAGCAGCAAAGCAGGGTTTCGCAATCAGCCCCAGCATTTT
CDR3: CASSKAGFRNQPQHF

J: TRBJ2-5
size: once
V: TRBV28
D: -
DNA: TGTGCCAGCAGCTCTACCGTTACCGGGCCCCAAGAGACCCAGTACTTC
CDR3: CASSSTVTGPQETQYF

J: TRBJ2-2
size: -
V: TRBV27
D: -
DNA: TGTGCCAGCAGGCCTGGAGTCGGGGAGCTGTTTTTT
CDR3: CASRPGVGELFF

J: TRBJ1-4
size: -
V: TRBV19
D: -
DNA: TGTGCCAGTCGGACCGCCCGGGATGGTTATGAAAAACTGTTTTTT
CDR3: CASRTARDGYEKLFF

J: TRBJ2-2
size: once
V: TRBV5-1
D: -
DNA: TGCGCCAGCAGCTTGCACACCGGGGAGCTGTTTTTT
CDR3: CASSLHTGELFF

J: TRBJ1-4
size: once
V: TRBV6-5
D: -
DNA: TGTGCCAGCAGTTACTCGTCTCGGCCGGTAGATGAAAAACTGTTTTTT
CDR3: CASSYSSRPVDEKLFF

J: TRBJ2-1
size: -
V: TRBV7-3
D: -
DNA: TGTGCCAGCAGCTCGGGTACCCCCTCCTACAATGAGCAGTTCTTC
CDR3: CASSSGTPSYNEQFF

J: TRBJ1-4
size: -
V: TRBV10-2
D: -
DNA: TGCGCCAGCAGGACCGCGGGTGCAACTAATGAAAAACTGTTTTTT
CDR3: CASRTAGATNEKLFF

J: TRBJ2-7
size: -
V: TRBV6-1
D: TRBD1
DNA: TGTGCCAGCAGTGAATGGGACAGGGCCGCCCCCTACGAGCAGTACTTC
CDR3: CASSEWDRAAPYEQYF

J: TRBJ2-7
size: -
V: TRBV2
D: -
DNA: TGTGCCAGCAGTCCACAGGCCGACTACGAGCAGTACTTC
CDR3: CASSPQADYEQYF

J: TRBJ2-7
size: -
V: TRBV30
D: TRBD2
DNA: TGTGCCTGGGGGGAGGGCCAATCATACGAGCAGTACTTC
CDR3: CAWGEGQSYEQYF

J: TRBJ2-1
size: -
V: TRBV27
D: -
DNA: TGTGCCAGCAGTCGGCGAGATGAGCAGTTCTTC
CDR3: CASSRRDEQFF

J: TRBJ2-5
size: -
V: TRBV5-1
D: -
DNA: TGCGCCAGCAGCTTAAAAGAGACCCAGTACTTC
CDR3: CASSLKETQYF

J: TRBJ2-5
size: -
V: TRBV21-1
D: -
DNA: TGTGCCAGCAGCAGCAAGGGGGAGCTCCAAGAGACCCAGTACTTC
CDR3: CASSSKGELQETQYF

J: TRBJ2-4
size: -
V: TRBV19
D: TRBD1
DNA: TGTGCCAGTAGTGCAGGACAGGGCCGTTCCGCCAAAAACATTCAGTACTTC
CDR3: CASSAGQGRSAKNIQYF

J: TRBJ2-7
size: -
V: TRBV29-1
D: -
DNA: TGCAGCGTCGCACAGGGCCTCTACGAGCAGTACTTC
CDR3: CSVAQGLYEQYF

J: TRBJ1-3
size: once
V: TRBV5-1
D: -
DNA: TGCGCCAGCAGCGTCTCAGGATCCTCTGGAAACACCATATATTTT
CDR3: CASSVSGSSGNTIYF

J: TRBJ1-5
size: -
V: TRBV2
D: -
DNA: TGTGCCAGCAAGGGGGGAGGGAGGAATCAGCCCCAGCATTTT
CDR3: CASKGGGRNQPQHF

J: TRBJ2-7
size: -
V: TRBV18
D: -
DNA: TGTGCCAGCTCAGCGGGACTTGTGTACGAGCAGTACTTC
CDR3: CASSAGLVYEQYF

J: TRBJ2-2
size: -
V: TRBV19
D: -
DNA: TGTGCCAGTAGTATGGAATTCGTCGGGGAGCTGTTTTTT
CDR3: CASSMEFVGELFF

J: TRBJ2-7
size: -
V: TRBV7-8
D: TRBD2
DNA: TGTGCCAGCAGCAGGAACCGGGAGGCTCGTGAGCAGTACTTC
CDR3: CASSRNREAREQYF

J: TRBJ2-2
size: -
V: TRBV5-1
D: -
DNA: TGCGCCAGCAGCTTGGTTTCCGGGCTGGCCGGGGAGCTGTTTTTT
CDR3: CASSLVSGLAGELFF

J: TRBJ2-1
size: -
V: TRBV6-5
D: -
DNA: TGTGCCAGCACCCAGGGGTGGGGCAATGAGCAGTTCTTC
CDR3: CASTQGWGNEQFF

J: TRBJ1-1
size: -
V: TRBV6-6
D: -
DNA: TGTGCCAGCACCGCGGACCGCGGCTCCATGAACACTGAAGCTTTCTTT
CDR3: CASTADRGSMNTEAFF

J: TRBJ2-5
size: -
V: TRBV19
D: TRBD1
DNA: TGTGCCAGATCGGGACAGGGACTCCAAGAGACCCAGTACTTC
CDR3: CARSGQGLQETQYF

J: TRBJ2-1
size: -
V: TRBV28
D: TRBD2
DNA: TGTGCCAGCAGAACTTGGAGCGGGAGGGCACTAGGGAATGAGCAGTTCTTC
CDR3: CASRTWSGRALGNEQFF

J: TRBJ2-5
size: -
V: TRBV2
D: TRBD1
DNA: TGTGCCAGCCGAGCCGGGGACAGGGGGCAAAAGACCCAGTACTTC
CDR3: CASRAGDRGQKTQYF

J: TRBJ1-5
size: -
V: TRBV19
D: -
DNA: TGTGCCAGTAGTATCAGCGGGCCAGGGGAGTCGGGTTGGAGCCCCCAGCATTTT
CDR3: CASSISGPGESGWSPQHF

J: TRBJ2-1
size: once
V: TRBV5-4
D: TRBD1
DNA: TGTGCCAGCAGCTTGGGACAGGGGGCCTACAATGAGCAGTTCTTC
CDR3: CASSLGQGAYNEQFF

J: TRBJ2-3
size: -
V: TRBV28
D: -
DNA: TGTGCCAGCAGTACCACTTGGGGTGGCACAGATACGCAGTATTTT
CDR3: CASSTTWGGTDTQYF

J: TRBJ2-7
size: -
V: TRBV10-3
D: TRBD2
DNA: TGTGCCATCGCAAGGGGCGGGAGCTCCTACGAGCAGTACTTC
CDR3: CAIARGGSSYEQYF